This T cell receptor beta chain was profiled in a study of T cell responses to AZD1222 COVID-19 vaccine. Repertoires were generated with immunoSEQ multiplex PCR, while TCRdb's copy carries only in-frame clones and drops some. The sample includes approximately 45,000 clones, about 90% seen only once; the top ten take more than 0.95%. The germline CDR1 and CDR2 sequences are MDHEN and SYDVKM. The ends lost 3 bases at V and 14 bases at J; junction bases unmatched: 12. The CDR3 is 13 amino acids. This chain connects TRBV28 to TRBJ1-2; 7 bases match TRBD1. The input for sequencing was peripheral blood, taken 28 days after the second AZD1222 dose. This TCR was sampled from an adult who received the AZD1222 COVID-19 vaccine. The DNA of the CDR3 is TGTGCCAGCAGTTTCTCCGGTGTCAGGGGGTGGACCTTC. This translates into CASSFSGVRGWTF.